This TCR beta chain was documented in a study of cytomegalovirus exposure and HLA in healthy donors. Note on this clone: What it binds is not known.

The PCR used 60 Vbeta and 13 Jbeta primers. TCRdb keeps only in-frame clones here, not all; method: immunoSEQ multiplex PCR. This table has approximately 190,000 clones, approximately 11% appearing once. CDR1 and CDR2 (germline): LGHNA, YSLEER. The ends lost 6 bases at V and 6 bases at J; junction bases unmatched: 5. CDR3 length: 13 amino acids. Whole-study findings and limits: The sole available immune exposure information was CMV serostatus. As a later analysis revealed, the rate of TCR association differed by HLA locus, with DRB1 most and HLA-C fewest.

There were likely unrecorded immune exposures, though donors were nominally healthy when sampled. The sample consisted of PBMCs. This receptor was taken from a man in his fifties or sixties in good health and CMV-seropositive. This sequence joins TRBV4-3 and TRBJ2-1; 7 bases line up with TRBD1. The CDR3: CASSNRGSNEQFF. CDR3 coding DNA: TGCGCCAGCAGTAACAGGGGAAGCAATGAGCAGTTCTTC.